The clone carrying this T cell receptor (beta chain) was picked up many times. These data are taken from a study of metastatic and nonmetastatic thyroid tumors. Among the patients, none had received any treatment before thyroid surgery. Germline V gives CDR1 MDHEN, CDR2 SYDVKM. V was clipped by 8 bases and J by 2 bases; unmatched bases: 3. The CDR3 length is 13 residues. TCRdb reanalyzed the PCR reads via MiXCR. The repertoire has approximately 30,000 clones, roughly 17% of them found once; the top ten carry approximately 6.5%. This sequence joins TRBV28 and TRBJ2-3; 8 bases are shared with TRBD1. This clonotype was sampled from a male donor with papillary thyroid cancer or a benign thyroid nodule (not recorded which). Some clones in this sample may be carry-over from other donors' samples. The sample consisted of blood. The CDR3 here is CASGQGNTDTQYF. The CDR3 DNA reads as TGTGCCAGCGGACAGGGTAACACAGATACGCAGTATTTT.